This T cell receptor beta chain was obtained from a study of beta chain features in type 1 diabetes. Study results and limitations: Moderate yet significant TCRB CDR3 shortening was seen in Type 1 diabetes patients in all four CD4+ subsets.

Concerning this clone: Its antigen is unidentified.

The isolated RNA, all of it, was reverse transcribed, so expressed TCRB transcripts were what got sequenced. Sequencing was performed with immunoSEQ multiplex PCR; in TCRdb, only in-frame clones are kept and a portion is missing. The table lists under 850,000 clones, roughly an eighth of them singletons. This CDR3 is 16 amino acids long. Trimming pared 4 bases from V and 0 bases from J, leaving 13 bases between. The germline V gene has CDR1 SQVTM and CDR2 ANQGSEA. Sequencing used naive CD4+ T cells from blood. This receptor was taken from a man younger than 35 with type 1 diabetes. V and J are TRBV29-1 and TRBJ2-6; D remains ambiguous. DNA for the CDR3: TGCAGCGTTGGATCTGGAAGAAGCTCTGGGGCCAACGTCCTGACTTTC. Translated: CSVGSGRSSGANVLTF.